These 10 T cell receptor beta chains came from one sample sequenced in a study of blood T cell repertoires in COVID-19 (dated by TCRdb to 2019 to 2021). Library preparation used the immunoSEQ multiplex PCR assay. Held by TCRdb, this immuneACCESS table contains in-frame sequences only and omits some clones. Under half of the omission traces to an unresolved V gene where checked; the cause of the rest is unknown. The sample table holds over 250,000 clones, of which approximately 93% were seen once. The ten biggest clones cover around 2.2% of the sample. Sample: peripheral blood. These receptors all come from a woman aged 25 to 39 with COVID-19, enrolled during active disease.

V gene TRBV5-8 combines with J gene TRBJ2-7, with 12 nucleotides matching TRBD2. The CDR3 is made up of 16 amino acids. V dropped 3 bases and J dropped 7; count of bases not matched to a gene: 11. CDR1 is SGHTS, CDR2 YDEGEE, per germline. The CDR3 nucleotides read TGTGCCAGCAGCTACGTGCGACTAGCGGGAGAGGGTGAGCAGTACTTC. This sequence encodes CASSYVRLAGEGEQYF.

This chain links TRBV27 with TRBJ1-2; 9 nucleotides match TRBD1. V lost 6 bases and J lost 7; bases outside the gene matches: 12. Germline V gene lookup returns CDR1 MNHEY and CDR2 SMNVEV (reference sequence). This CDR3 is built from 15 residues. CDR3 in amino acids: CASRNTGTGRSGYTF. The CDR3 region has the DNA TGTGCCAGCAGAAATACCGGGACAGGGAGGTCTGGCTACACCTTC.

The V gene is TRBV6-5, the J gene TRBJ2-1, with TRBD2 matching 8 bases. The CDR3 length is 14 residues. Germline values: CDR1 MNHEY, CDR2 SVGAGI. With V trimmed by 7 bases and J by 7 bases, 9 bases remained unmatched. The CDR3 spells CASTEREKWNEQFF. The DNA for the CDR3 is TGTGCCAGCACCGAGCGGGAGAAGTGGAATGAGCAGTTCTTC.

V and J are TRBV9 and TRBJ1-6; D gene uncertain. This CDR3 is 16 amino acids long. Germline CDR1 SGDLS, CDR2 YYNGEE. Trimming pared 0 bases from V and 0 bases from J, leaving 7 bases between. The CDR3 here is CASSVGRYSYNSPLHF. CDR3 DNA sequence: TGTGCCAGCAGCGTAGGGAGGTACTCCTATAATTCACCCCTCCACTTT.

The V call is TRBV28, the J call TRBJ1-2; D is possibly TRBD1 (5 bases). V lost 2 bases, J lost 5 bases, and 15 bases lay in between. Looked up from germline, CDR1 is MDHEN and CDR2 is SYDVKM. The CDR3 loop spans 15 amino acids. The CDR3 is CASSLGSGVGYGYTF. In nucleotides, the CDR3 is TGTGCCAGCAGTTTAGGTTCGGGGGTGGGGTATGGCTACACCTTC.

This rearrangement joins TRBV7-9 to TRBJ1-3; TRBD1 aligns across 9 bases. J gave up 1 base and V 5 bases, and 6 bases lay outside the gene matches. This CDR3 region has 16 residues. Germline CDR1 is SEHNR and CDR2 is FQNEAQ (reference sequence). CDR3 region: CASSPQGALSGNTIYF. In DNA form, the CDR3 reads TGTGCCAGCAGCCCACAGGGGGCGCTTTCTGGAAACACCATATATTTT. The variable domain in full, with the rest retrieved from reference TRBV7-9 and TRBJ1-3, is DTGVSQNPRHKITKRGQNVTFRCDPISEHNRLYWYRQTLGQGPEFLTYFQNEAQLEKSRLLSDRFSAERPKGSFSTLEIQRTEQGDSAMYLCASSPQGALSGNTIYFGEGSWLTVV.

V usage is TRBV5-4 and J usage is TRBJ2-7, with 8 bases aligning to TRBD2. V trimming: 2 bases; J trimming: 3 bases; junction bases outside the gene matches: 7. The CDR3 has 15 amino acids. The germline V gene has CDR1 SGHNT and CDR2 YYREEE (reference sequence). The CDR3 loop is CASSLGAGAVYEQYF. DNA of the CDR3: TGTGCCAGCAGCTTAGGAGCGGGGGCCGTCTACGAGCAGTACTTC.

This clone has just one count. The chain combines TRBV24-1 with TRBJ2-2; D is undetermined. CDR1 KGHDR and CDR2 SFDVKD come from the germline V gene. The germline V and J ends were trimmed by 4 bases and 5 bases, with 19 bases remaining between them. The CDR3 is 17 residues long. The CDR3 DNA reads as TGTGCCACCAGTGAAACCCCGTCGACACTCTCAACCGGGGAGCTGTTTTTT. Translation gives CATSETPSTLSTGELFF.

The chain carries TRBV5-4 and TRBJ1-6; D uncertain. This CDR3 is built from 15 residues. V lost 5 bases to trimming and J lost 4 bases, with 13 bases between them. CDR1 and CDR2 from the germline V gene are SGHNT and YYREEE (reference sequence). CDR3 residues: CASSSRGGYNSPLHF. The CDR3 region has the DNA TGTGCCAGCAGTTCTCGGGGAGGTTATAATTCACCCCTCCACTTT.

The V call is TRBV15, the J call TRBJ2-2; D ambiguous. The V end was cut by 1 base, the J end by 7 bases, with 7 bases between. CDR3 size: 13 residues. Germline CDR1 and CDR2: LNHNV and YYDKDF (reference sequence). The CDR3 loop reads CATSRVEYGELFF. The CDR3 bases are TGTGCCACCAGCAGAGTAGAGTACGGGGAGCTGTTTTTT.